This T cell receptor beta chain originates from a study of T cell changes during pregnancy in multiple sclerosis. The CDR3 is made up of 15 amino acids. Some clones are missing from TCRdb's copy, which holds only in-frame ones; the method was immunoSEQ multiplex PCR. The sample consists of approximately 48,000 clones, 80% to 95% of them appearing once. Source: CD4+ T cells from peripheral blood mononuclear cells, taken after pregnancy. The clonotype was recovered from a female donor with multiple sclerosis, enrolled in a pregnancy study. The V call is TRBV21-1, the J call TRBJ1-4. TRBV21-1 is given as a pseudogene. DNA of the CDR3: TGTGCCAGCAGCAGCCGGGATTCAACTAATGAAAAACTGTTTTTT. It yields the protein CASSSRDSTNEKLFF.